This T cell receptor beta chain was documented in a study of shared clonotypes between healthy human individuals. Study at large: Each donor's CD8 memory used one plate, CD8 naive two, each CD4 subset three. The study's findings and limits: Depth was large, yet rarefaction showed that sorted-subset sequencing was incomplete.

CD45RO-negative, CCR7-positively selected cells formed the naive CD8 fraction, excluding terminally differentiated effector memory CD45RA+ cells. Participating donors were healthy, HIV-negative adults free of recent acute infections or vaccinations. About this clone itself: No antigen is known for it.

The CDR3 runs to 15 residues. Per germline, CDR1 SGHDT and CDR2 YYEEEE. The V and J ends lost 5 bases and 0 bases respectively, with 12 bases between them. Assay used: immunoSEQ multiplex PCR; TCRdb lists only in-frame clones, some missing. The sample holds 550,000 to 650,000 clones, approximately 96% seen once. V is TRBV5-6 and J is TRBJ2-1; weak D call: TRBD2 (5 bases). The material sequenced was naive CD8+ T cells sorted from blood. The TCR comes from a woman in her thirties in good health. CDR3 in DNA: TGTGCCAGCAGTAAGGCGGAGGTCTCCTACAATGAGCAGTTCTTC. Its translation is CASSKAEVSYNEQFF.